This passage covers 24 T cell receptor beta chains from one sample sequenced in a study of patients and donors after allogeneic stem cell transplantation. Each CDR3 protein is one row after TCRdb ran MiXCR on the RT-PCR reads. The sample contains roughly 960,000 distinct CDR3 sequences, roughly 18% of which appear only once. Source material: blood, either unsorted or a sorted T cell fraction (not recorded which). Source of these receptors: a human donor who was either an allogeneic HSCT recipient or a stem cell or donor lymphocyte infusion donor (not recorded which). It is not recorded whose cells these are; they may come from a transplant donor.

This chain uses TRBV7-9 with TRBJ2-7, with TRBD2 identical over 10 bases. The CDR3 has 16 amino acids. From germline, CDR1 is SEHNR and CDR2 FQNEAQ (reference sequence). J was trimmed by 7 bases and V by 2 bases; bases with no gene match: 11. The DNA for the CDR3 is TGTGCCAGCAGCTTACTCGGGGGAGCGGGAGGGAGAGAGCAGTACTTC. Protein product: CASSLLGGAGGREQYF.

In its sample, this clonotype was seen many times. This sequence joins TRBV29-1 and TRBJ2-1, with D perhaps TRBD1 (6 bases). The V gene's germline CDR1 is SQVTM and CDR2 ANQGSEA. Trimming left V 6 bases short and J 3 bases short, with 6 bases between. The CDR3 totals 11 residues. The CDR3 bases are TGCAGCGTCAGGGGCTACAATGAGCAGTTCTTC. As protein: CSVRGYNEQFF.

This clonotype was counted a few times. The chain recombines TRBV6-1 with TRBJ2-3, with TRBD2 matching 9 bases. This CDR3 region has 15 residues. The V gene's germline CDR1 is MNHNS and CDR2 SASEGT. V dropped 7 bases and J dropped 5; count of bases not matched to a gene: 10. CDR3 sequence reads: CASTHGAGGVDTQYF. CDR3 coding DNA: TGTGCCAGCACCCACGGTGCGGGGGGGGTAGATACGCAGTATTTT.

The chain uses TRBV20-1 and TRBJ2-1, with unresolved D. Deletions cut 0 bases from V and 15 bases from J, with 9 bases between. Germline V CDR1 and CDR2: DFQATT, SNEGSKA (reference sequence). The CDR3 spans 10 residues. The CDR3 bases are TGCAGTGCTAGAGATGGCGTGGCGTTCTTC. Translating it yields CSARDGVAFF.

A few counts support this clonotype. The J gene is TRBJ1-1, the V gene TRBV5-6; D remains ambiguous. The CDR3 runs to 16 residues. Germline V gene data show CDR1 as SGHDT and CDR2 as YYEEEE. The V and J ends lost 0 bases and 4 bases respectively, with 16 bases between them. Here the CDR3 reads CASSLAGRTVSTEAFF. The CDR3 region has the DNA TGTGCCAGCAGCTTGGCGGGGAGGACGGTGAGCACTGAAGCTTTCTTT.

V usage is TRBV3-1 and J usage is TRBJ2-1; tentative D call: TRBD2 (6 bases). CDR3 length equals 17 residues. Germline V gene sequence: CDR1 LGHDT, CDR2 YNNKEL (reference sequence). Deletions cut 4 bases from V and 0 bases from J, with 16 bases between. The DNA of the CDR3 is TGTGCCAGCAGCCGAACTCTAGCGCAAAGCTCCTACAATGAGCAGTTCTTC. Its protein product is CASSRTLAQSSYNEQFF.

This clonotype has just a few counts. The V and J genes are TRBV14 and TRBJ2-3; no clear D. The V gene lost 4 bases and the J gene lost 4 bases, with 15 bases spanning the gap. The CDR3 spans 15 residues. The V gene's germline CDR1 is SGHDN and CDR2 FVKESK. The CDR3 DNA sequence: TGTGCCAGCAGCCCGGACGTCAGGTTGGCAGATACGCAGTATTTT. Translated: CASSPDVRLADTQYF.

This clonotype has more than one count but fewer than ten. This chain joins TRBV20-1 and TRBJ2-5; 10 bases fit TRBD2. The germline gives CDR1 DFQATT, CDR2 SNEGSKA (reference sequence). V lost 3 bases to trimming and J lost 5 bases; unmatched junction nucleotides: 0. The CDR3 covers 12 residues. CDR3: CSARTSGETQYF. The CDR3 bases are TGCAGTGCTAGGACTAGCGGGGAGACCCAGTACTTC.

This clonotype occurred a few times. The chain recombines TRBV15 with TRBJ2-2, with 10 bases lining up with TRBD2. Per the germline V gene, CDR1 is LNHNV and CDR2 is YYDKDF (reference sequence). The CDR3 consists of 15 residues. The V gene end was trimmed by 4 bases and the J gene end by 3 bases; junction bases not matched to a gene: 2. The chain's CDR3 is CATSNGLADTGELFF. As DNA, the CDR3 is TGTGCCACCAGCAATGGACTAGCGGACACCGGGGAGCTGTTTTTT.

The table lists this clonotype with many counts. The V gene is TRBV29-1, the J gene TRBJ2-3; maybe TRBD1 (5 bases). Germline-derived CDR1 and CDR2 are SQVTM and ANQGSEA. This CDR3 contains 15 residues. Trimming shortened V by 0 bases and J by 5 bases, and 15 bases separated the two germline ends. The CDR3 DNA reads TGCAGCGTTGAAGAATACCGCAGGGCTGAAGATACGCAGTATTTT. Its protein product is CSVEEYRRAEDTQYF.

This clonotype was picked up a small number of times. The rearrangement links TRBV12-3 or TRBV12-4 to TRBJ1-1; 7 bases line up with TRBD1. The CDR3 is made up of 14 amino acids. V trimming: 7 bases; J trimming: 0 bases; junction bases outside the gene matches: 5. Here the CDR3 reads CASKTQGMNTEAFF. As DNA, the CDR3 is TGTGCCAGCAAGACACAGGGGATGAACACTGAAGCTTTCTTT.

The CDR3: CSARWGRGTHGYTF. The CDR3, as DNA: TGCAGTGCTAGATGGGGCAGGGGGACCCATGGCTACACCTTC. J is TRBJ1-2 and V is TRBV20-1; 7 nucleotides align to TRBD1. Germline CDR1 DFQATT, CDR2 SNEGSKA (reference sequence). The CDR3 runs 14 residues. The J segment lost 6 bases and the V segment lost 2 bases, leaving 9 bases of the junction unmatched.

V gene TRBV6-2 or TRBV6-3 combines with J gene TRBJ1-2; tentatively, D is TRBD1 (5 bases). The CDR3 has 16 residues. CDR1 and CDR2 (germline): MNHEY, SVGEGT. Trimming removed 2 bases at V and 2 bases at J, with 15 bases between. The CDR3 bases are TGTGCCAGCAGTTACACATTAACCGGGACGAACTATGGCTACACCTTC. Amino acids: CASSYTLTGTNYGYTF.

The gene calls are TRBV2 and TRBJ2-1; D is perhaps TRBD2 (6 bases). V lost 1 base, J lost 12 bases, and 7 bases lay in between. Germline V gene lookup returns CDR1 SNHLY and CDR2 FYNNEI. This CDR3 comprises 11 residues. The CDR3 bases are TGTGCCAGCAGTGAAGTGGGAGGGCAGTTCTTC. As protein: CASSEVGGQFF.

This clonotype has just a few counts. This chain connects TRBV12-3 or TRBV12-4 to TRBJ2-2, with D perhaps given as TRBD1 or TRBD2 (5 bases each). Trimming shortened V by 3 bases and J by 4 bases, and 15 bases separated the two germline ends. The CDR3 runs 16 residues. The CDR3 DNA reads as TGTGCCAGCAGTTTGGGACCAAAGGGGCCCACCGGGGAGCTGTTTTTT. Its translation: CASSLGPKGPTGELFF.

This clonotype has ten or more counts. The rearrangement links TRBV20-1 to TRBJ2-3; D gene unclear. Germline loops: CDR1 DFQATT, CDR2 SNEGSKA (reference sequence). The CDR3 length is 10 residues. The CDR3 sequence is CSEDTDTQYF. The CDR3 nucleotides read TGCAGCGAGGATACAGATACGCAGTATTTT.

This clonotype was observed a few times. With a much larger clone just one base away, this may be a read error. This rearrangement joins TRBV6-1 to TRBJ2-2; D is unclear. V lost 8 bases to trimming and J lost 3 bases, with 4 bases between them. The length of the CDR3 is 11 residues. From germline, CDR1 is MNHNS and CDR2 SASEGT. The CDR3 loop is CASGHTGELFF. The CDR3, as DNA: TGTGCCAGCGGGCACACCGGGGAGCTGTTTTTT.

This clonotype occurred a few times. The J gene is TRBJ2-5, the V gene TRBV6-5; D could derive from TRBD1 or TRBD2 (6 bases each). Trimming took off 0 bases at V and 0 bases at J, with 11 bases between the two ends. In germline, CDR1 is MNHEY, CDR2 SVGAGI. The CDR3 has 16 residues. For the CDR3, the DNA is TGTGCCAGCAGTTACTCAGGGGGGAAGTACCAAGAGACCCAGTACTTC. Translation: CASSYSGGKYQETQYF.

Ten or more counts support this clonotype. The rearrangement links TRBV9 to TRBJ1-2; the D gene is possibly TRBD1 (6 bases). Germline assignment: CDR1 SGDLS and CDR2 YYNGEE. With 2 bases removed from V and 2 bases from J, the gap between germline ends came to 7 bases. The CDR3 is 13 amino acids. CDR3 nucleotides: TGTGCCAGCAGCGTCGGACAGAACTATGGCTACACCTTC. The encoded protein is CASSVGQNYGYTF.

This clonotype showed up many times. This chain links TRBV7-8 with TRBJ1-2; 8 bases line up with TRBD1. The V gene end was trimmed by 4 bases and the J gene end by 3 bases; junction bases not matched to a gene: 1. From germline, CDR1 is SGHVS and CDR2 FQNEAQ. The CDR3 is made up of 13 amino acids. In DNA, the CDR3 is TGTGCCAGCAGCTCGACAGGGGACTATGGCTACACCTTC. Translated: CASSSTGDYGYTF.

This clonotype has just a few counts. The chain recombines TRBV7-3 with TRBJ2-1; TRBD2 is a possible D gene (6 bases). V shed 1 base and J shed 10 bases, with 14 bases lying between them. The CDR3 runs 14 residues. From germline, CDR1 is SGHTA and CDR2 FQGTGA. The CDR3 region has the DNA TGTGCCAGCAGCTTAATAGCGGCTGTGGGAGAGCAGTTCTTC. Residues: CASSLIAAVGEQFF.

This chain joins TRBV7-3 and TRBJ2-7; D is uncertain. This CDR3 is 13 amino acids long. Looked up from germline, CDR1 is SGHTA and CDR2 is FQGTGA. Trimming cost V 1 base and J 3 bases, with 7 bases left between them. The CDR3 spells CASSLIPRYEQYF. The DNA for the CDR3 is TGTGCCAGCAGCTTAATCCCCCGCTACGAGCAGTACTTC. Full variable domain (missing parts from reference TRBV7-3 and TRBJ2-7): GAGVSQTPSNKVTEKGKYVELRCDPISGHTALYWYRQSLGQGPEFLIYFQGTGAADDSGLPNDRFFAVRPEGSVSTLKIQRTERGDSAVYLCASSLIPRYEQYFGPGTRLTVT.

This clonotype was counted only a few times. The chain links TRBV20-1 to TRBJ2-1; 11 bases map to TRBD2. The CDR3 extends over 17 amino acids. The V gene end was trimmed by 1 base and the J gene end by 8 bases; junction bases not matched to a gene: 13. Germline V gene data show CDR1 as DFQATT and CDR2 as SNEGSKA (reference sequence). CDR3 bases: TGCAGTGCTAGAGGAGTTAGCGGGAGGGCCCCTATCGATGAGCAGTTCTTC. Its protein product is CSARGVSGRAPIDEQFF.

This clonotype was seen many times. CDR3 residues: CASSLNSGRTGELFF. DNA of the CDR3: TGCGCCAGCAGCTTGAATAGCGGGAGAACCGGGGAGCTGTTTTTT. The V and J genes are TRBV5-1 and TRBJ2-2, with 9 bases fitting TRBD2. Germline CDR1 is SGHRS and CDR2 is YFSETQ. After removal of 1 base from V and 5 bases from J, the junction contained 3 bases not matched to a gene. This CDR3 contains 15 residues.